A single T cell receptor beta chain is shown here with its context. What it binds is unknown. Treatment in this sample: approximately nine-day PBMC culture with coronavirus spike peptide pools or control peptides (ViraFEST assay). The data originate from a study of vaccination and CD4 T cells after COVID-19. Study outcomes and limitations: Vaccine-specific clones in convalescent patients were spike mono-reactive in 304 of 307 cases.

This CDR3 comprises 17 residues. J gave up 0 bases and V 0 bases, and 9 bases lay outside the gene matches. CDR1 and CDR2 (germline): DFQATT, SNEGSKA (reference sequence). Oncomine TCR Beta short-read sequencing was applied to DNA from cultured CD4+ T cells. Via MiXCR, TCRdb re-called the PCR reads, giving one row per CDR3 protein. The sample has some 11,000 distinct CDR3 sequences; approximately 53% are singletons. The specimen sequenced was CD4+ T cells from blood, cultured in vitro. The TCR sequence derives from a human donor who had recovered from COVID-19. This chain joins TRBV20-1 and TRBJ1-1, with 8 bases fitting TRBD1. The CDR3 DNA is TGCAGTGCTAGAGATCCTACAGGGGGGGACATGAACACTGAAGCTTTCTTT. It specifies CSARDPTGGDMNTEAFF.